Reported below is one T cell receptor (beta chain). This record comes from a study of shared clonotypes between healthy human individuals. Trimming removed 4 bases at V and 13 bases at J, with 14 bases between. Per the germline V gene, CDR1 is SEHNR and CDR2 is FQNEAQ (reference sequence). The CDR3 has 12 residues. Naive CD8 cells comprised CD45RO-negative, CCR7-positively selected cells, excluding terminally differentiated effector memory CD45RA+ cells. The authors' processing: ImmunoSEQ output lacked quality scores and full-length reads, limiting matched filtering. Sequenced by immunoSEQ multiplex PCR; TCRdb stores in-frame clones only, minus some. The V and J calls and clone size are taken from that table; D and trimming were inferred from the DNA. The sample includes about 800,000 clones, 90% to 97% of them seen just once.

Sequenced material: naive CD8+ T cells sorted from blood. The chain employs TRBV7-9 and TRBJ2-1; no definite D call. The TCR sequence derives from a man younger than 45 in good health. The CDR3 region is CASSSYTGFQFF. The CDR3, as DNA: TGTGCCAGCAGCTCTTACACGGGCTTTCAGTTCTTC.